This T cell receptor (beta chain) was recorded in a study of siplizumab effects on memory and regulatory T cells. Study observations and caveats: Unstimulated subsets contained matches for only a minor fraction of alloreactive clones.

As for this clone: Its antigen is undetermined.

The protocol was immunoSEQ multiplex PCR, while the TCRdb copy is restricted to in-frame clones and leaves out a portion. The table has roughly 75,000 clones, 93% seen once. Germline CDR1 is SGHRS and CDR2 is YFSETQ. The V gene lost 2 bases and the J gene lost 4 bases, with 4 bases spanning the gap. This CDR3 contains 12 residues. Sequencing used CD8+ T cells sorted from blood. The clonotype comes from a human donor in good health. The chain links TRBV5-1 to TRBJ1-3; D is undetermined. The CDR3 DNA is TGCGCCAGCAGCTTTGAAGGAAACACCATATATTTT. This translates into CASSFEGNTIYF.